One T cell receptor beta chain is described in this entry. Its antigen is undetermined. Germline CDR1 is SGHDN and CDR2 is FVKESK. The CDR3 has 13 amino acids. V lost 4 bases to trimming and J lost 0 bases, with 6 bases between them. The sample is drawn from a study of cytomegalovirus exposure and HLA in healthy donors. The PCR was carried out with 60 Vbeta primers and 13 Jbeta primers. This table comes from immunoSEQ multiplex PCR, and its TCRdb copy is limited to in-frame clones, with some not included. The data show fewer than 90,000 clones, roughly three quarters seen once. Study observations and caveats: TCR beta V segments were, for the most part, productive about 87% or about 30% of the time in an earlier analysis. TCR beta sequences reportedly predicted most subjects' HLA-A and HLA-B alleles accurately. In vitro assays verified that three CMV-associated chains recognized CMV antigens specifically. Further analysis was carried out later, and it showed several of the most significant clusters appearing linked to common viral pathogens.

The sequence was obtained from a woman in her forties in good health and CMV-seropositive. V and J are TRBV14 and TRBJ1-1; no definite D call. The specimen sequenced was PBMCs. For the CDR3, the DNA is TGTGCCAGCAGCCGAGACATGAACACTGAAGCTTTCTTT. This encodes CASSRDMNTEAFF.